The clone carrying this TCR beta chain was detected only once. Its specificity is unknown. This entry comes from a study of cytomegalovirus exposure and HLA in healthy donors. Whole-study results and caveats: Among TCR beta chains of equal frequency, HLA-associated ones were more clonally expanded in a later analysis. Highly shared sequence variants in one cluster were likely a sequencing artifact.

Germline V gene sequence: CDR1 MGHRA, CDR2 YSYEKL. The CDR3 sequence is 20 residues long. Trimming cost V 4 bases and J 7 bases; bases outside gene matches: 19. All donors participated as healthy donors of bone marrow. Primers: 60 Vbeta forward and 13 Jbeta reverse. Method: immunoSEQ multiplex PCR; TCRdb's copy keeps in-frame clones and lacks some. The profile shows approximately 110,000 clones, around 76% of them singletons. The sequencing sample was made of PBMCs. The chain has TRBV4-1 and TRBJ2-5, with 15 bases fitting TRBD2. This TCR came from a woman aged 55-69 years in good health and CMV-seropositive. CDR3 sequence reads: CASSRNPGLAGGEEWGTQYF. DNA for the CDR3: TGCGCCAGCAGCCGAAACCCGGGACTAGCGGGAGGCGAGGAATGGGGGACCCAGTACTTC.